In its sample, the clone carrying this T cell receptor (beta chain) was seen a few times. The target antigen is unknown. The V gene lost 2 bases and the J gene lost 7 bases, with 11 bases spanning the gap. Per germline, CDR1 MGHDK and CDR2 SYGVNS. The CDR3 covers 14 residues. The sample is drawn from a study of regulatory T cells in long-lasting Graves disease. Regarding the study as a whole: When disease was persistent, TRBV28, TRBJ1-2 and TRBJ2-5 were the favored segments. Persistent Graves' disease cases displayed lower TCR diversity than newly diagnosed ones.

Building of the TCR beta libraries involved iRepertoire HTBI primers and Arm-PCR of CDR3 regions. TCRdb itself ran the multiplex PCR reads through MiXCR, one entry per CDR3 protein. The sample records around 250,000 distinct CDR3 sequences, 18% being singletons. Documented time point: newly diagnosed GD, antithyroid drugs for less than 3 months. The TCR library was made from RNA that had been extracted from PBMCs in TRIzol. Separately, the same data were catalogued under a study of T cells in Graves' hyperthyroidism and ophthalmopathy. That report notes: It was considered stable Graves' hyperthyroidism when ophthalmopathy did not progress within 18 months. RT-PCR in the first round (using the HTBI primer set) targeted the TCR CDR3.

This sequence joins TRBV25-1 and TRBJ1-4; D gene unclear. The clonotype comes from a woman in her 30s with Graves disease. Sample: peripheral blood mononuclear cells (PBMCs), taken at new diagnosis, from a patient treated with antithyroid drugs. The CDR3: CASSEAHLGEKLFF. The CDR3 region has the DNA TGTGCCAGCAGTGAAGCTCATTTAGGTGAAAAACTGTTTTTT.